These 2 T cell receptor beta chains originate from one sample sequenced in a study of control samples from healthy donors and cancer patients. Only in-frame clones appear in the TCRdb table, and some are missing; sequencing was by immunoSEQ multiplex PCR. The data contain about 98,000 clones, over 60% of them singletons. Sequencing used blood. The source of these receptors is a woman aged 25 to 39 in good health.

The sample holds a few counts of this clone. The V call is TRBV9, the J call TRBJ1-2; D is uncertain. The CDR3 extends over 11 amino acids. V was shortened by 3 bases and J by 7 bases, with 7 bases between the two germline ends. Germline V gene lookup returns CDR1 SGDLS and CDR2 YYNGEE. In nucleotides, the CDR3 is TGTGCCAGCAGCGGAGAGTTTGGCTACACCTTC. Translating it yields CASSGEFGYTF.

This chain links TRBV6-5 with TRBJ2-7, with TRBD1 matching 8 bases. The CDR3 length is 14 residues. J gave up 3 bases and V 7 bases, and 8 bases lay outside the gene matches. Germline V gives CDR1 MNHEY, CDR2 SVGAGI. CDR3 bases: TGTGCCAGCAACGGACAGGGAATCTTCTACGAGCAGTACTTC. Its translation is CASNGQGIFYEQYF.